The 9 T cell receptor beta chains below all came from one sample that was sequenced in a study of regulatory T cells in long-lasting Graves disease. Time point of the sample: newly diagnosed GD, antithyroid drugs for less than 3 months. The TCR library was made from RNA that had been extracted from PBMCs in TRIzol. With iRepertoire HTBI primers and Arm-PCR of CDR3 regions, TCR beta libraries were built. MiXCR, run by TCRdb on the multiplex PCR reads, gives a single entry per CDR3 protein. The sample has around 420,000 distinct CDR3 sequences, roughly 15% seen once. The sequencing used peripheral blood mononuclear cells (PBMCs), collected at new diagnosis, from a patient treated with antithyroid drugs. The receptors come from a female donor with Graves disease.

Ten or more counts support this clonotype. CDR3 DNA sequence: TGCGCCAGCAGCCAGGGACTAGCGGGAGGCAATGAGCAGTTCTTC. Its protein product is CASSQGLAGGNEQFF. This chain links TRBV4-1 with TRBJ2-1, with TRBD2 matching 15 bases. The CDR3 covers 15 residues. CDR1 and CDR2 (germline): MGHRA, YSYEKL. V was pared by 3 bases and J by 6 bases, with 0 bases of the junction left unmatched.

The rearrangement links TRBV6-2 or TRBV6-3 to TRBJ2-7, with 10 nucleotides matching TRBD1. This CDR3 is built from 16 residues. After removal of 0 bases from V and 1 base from J, the junction contained 3 bases not matched to a gene. Germline CDR1 reads MNHEY; CDR2 reads SVGEGT. The CDR3 DNA sequence: TGTGCCAGCAGTTACTCCGGGACAGGGGATTCCTACGAGCAGTACTTC. This gives the protein CASSYSGTGDSYEQYF.

In this sample, this clonotype turned up many times. The chain couples TRBV20-1 to TRBJ2-7; 10 bases are shared with TRBD2. The CDR3 runs to 16 residues. In germline, CDR1 is DFQATT, CDR2 SNEGSKA (reference sequence). The trim removed 2 bases at V and 3 bases at J, leaving 10 bases unmatched. CDR3 loop: CSARPSGGARIYEQYF. CDR3 nucleotide sequence: TGCAGTGCTAGACCTAGCGGGGGTGCGAGAATCTACGAGCAGTACTTC.

This clonotype was observed many times. V is TRBV30 and J is TRBJ2-7; 9 nucleotides agree with TRBD1. CDR1 and CDR2 from the germline V gene are GTSNPN and SVGIG (reference sequence). The CDR3 covers 14 residues. V was pared by 5 bases and J by 4 bases, with 9 bases of the junction left unmatched. The CDR3: CAWGPNRGPYEQYF. CDR3 in DNA: TGTGCCTGGGGGCCCAACAGGGGGCCGTACGAGCAGTACTTC.

This clonotype was observed a handful of times. This chain joins TRBV4-2 and TRBJ1-6; D might be TRBD1 (5 bases). Germline CDR1 and CDR2: LGHNA and YNFKEQ. V lost 0 bases and J 4 bases, leaving 7 bases between the germline ends. This CDR3 is 15 amino acids long. CDR3 loop: CASSQDSGYNSPLHF. DNA of the CDR3: TGTGCCAGCAGCCAAGATTCAGGGTATAATTCACCCCTCCACTTT.

At least ten counts were recorded for this clonotype. This rearrangement joins TRBV20-1 to TRBJ1-5; 9 bases map to TRBD1. The germline V gene has CDR1 DFQATT and CDR2 SNEGSKA (reference sequence). There are 14 residues in the CDR3. Trimming at V came to 6 bases and at J to 6 bases, leaving 9 bases not matched to a gene. The CDR3 region is CSAGGQGMAQPQHF. In DNA form, the CDR3 reads TGCAGTGCGGGGGGACAGGGAATGGCTCAGCCCCAGCATTTT.

In this sample, this clonotype turned up many times. The rearrangement uses TRBV27 and TRBJ2-3; no clear D gene. CDR3 size: 13 residues. Trimming took 6 bases from V and 6 from J, leaving 13 bases between them. Germline V CDR1 and CDR2: MNHEY, SMNVEV (reference sequence). The CDR3 loop reads CASRTPLRDTQYF. The CDR3 DNA reads as TGTGCCAGCAGAACCCCCTTAAGGGATACGCAGTATTTT.

This clonotype was counted many times. The chain joins TRBV7-9 to TRBJ1-1; maybe TRBD1 (6 bases). In germline, CDR1 is SEHNR, CDR2 FQNEAQ (reference sequence). The CDR3 spans 15 residues. V lost 2 bases and J 1 base, leaving 11 bases between the germline ends. The CDR3 sequence is CASSLRGSPNTEAFF. The DNA for the CDR3 is TGTGCCAGCAGCTTAAGGGGGTCTCCGAACACTGAAGCTTTCTTT.

This clonotype occurred many times. The V call is TRBV11-2, the J call TRBJ2-2; the D is unclear. V lost 7 bases and J 7 bases, leaving 10 bases between the germline ends. CDR3 length: 12 amino acids. From germline, CDR1 is SGHAT and CDR2 FQNNGV. The CDR3 region is CASNPSDGELFF. CDR3 nucleotide sequence: TGTGCCAGCAACCCATCCGACGGGGAGCTGTTTTTT.